This T cell receptor beta chain was recovered during a study of multiple sclerosis patients with progressive multifocal leukoencephalopathy. This clone appeared a single time. This table comes from immunoSEQ multiplex PCR, and its TCRdb copy is limited to in-frame clones, with some not included. In the table there are 25,000 to 35,000 clones, approximately 92% of which are singletons. Sample time point: before natalizumab initiation. The source is a young man with multiple sclerosis. The sequencing input was PBMCs.

CDR3 in amino acids: CASSPDRPEQFF. The CDR3, as DNA: TGTGCCAGCAGCCCGGACAGGCCTGAGCAGTTCTTC. This sequence joins TRBV2 and TRBJ2-1; TRBD1 matches 7 bases. Unmatched junction bases numbered 5, after V lost 6 bases and J lost 9 bases. Germline-derived CDR1 and CDR2 are SNHLY and FYNNEI. This CDR3 is 12 amino acids long.